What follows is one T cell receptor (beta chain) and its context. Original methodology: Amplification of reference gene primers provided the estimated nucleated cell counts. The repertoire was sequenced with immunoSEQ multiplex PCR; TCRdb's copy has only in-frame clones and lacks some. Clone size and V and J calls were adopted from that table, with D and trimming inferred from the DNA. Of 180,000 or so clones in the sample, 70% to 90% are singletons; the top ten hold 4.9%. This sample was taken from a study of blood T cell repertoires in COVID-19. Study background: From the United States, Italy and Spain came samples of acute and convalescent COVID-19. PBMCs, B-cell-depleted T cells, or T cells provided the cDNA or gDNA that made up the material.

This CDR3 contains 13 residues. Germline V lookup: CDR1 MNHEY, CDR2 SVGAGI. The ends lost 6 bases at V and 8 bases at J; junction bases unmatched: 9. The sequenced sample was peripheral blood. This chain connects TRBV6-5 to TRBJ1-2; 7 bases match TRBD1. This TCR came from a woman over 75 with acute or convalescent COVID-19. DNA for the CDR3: TGTGCCAGCAGCCGAGGACAGGACGGCGGCTACACCTTC. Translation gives CASSRGQDGGYTF.